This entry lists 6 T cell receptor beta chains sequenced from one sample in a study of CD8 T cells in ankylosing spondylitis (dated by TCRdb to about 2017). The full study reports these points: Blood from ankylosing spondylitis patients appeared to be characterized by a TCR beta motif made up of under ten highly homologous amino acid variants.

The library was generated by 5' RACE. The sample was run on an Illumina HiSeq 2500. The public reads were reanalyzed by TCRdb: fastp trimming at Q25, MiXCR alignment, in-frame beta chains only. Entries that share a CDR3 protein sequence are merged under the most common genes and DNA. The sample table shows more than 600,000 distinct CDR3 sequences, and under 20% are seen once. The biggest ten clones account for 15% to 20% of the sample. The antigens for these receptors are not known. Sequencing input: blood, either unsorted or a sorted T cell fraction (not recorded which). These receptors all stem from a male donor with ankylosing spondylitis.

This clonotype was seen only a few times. The CDR3 DNA sequence: TGCAGCGTTGAACGCCCGATCGGAACAGGGTCGAGCACAGATACGCAGTATTTT. It translates to CSVERPIGTGSSTDTQYF. J is TRBJ2-3 and V is TRBV29-1, with D possibly TRBD1 on 6 matching bases. V dropped 2 bases and J dropped 0 bases, with 21 bases sitting between them. CDR1 and CDR2 from the germline V gene are SQVTM and ANQGSEA. This CDR3 comprises 18 residues.

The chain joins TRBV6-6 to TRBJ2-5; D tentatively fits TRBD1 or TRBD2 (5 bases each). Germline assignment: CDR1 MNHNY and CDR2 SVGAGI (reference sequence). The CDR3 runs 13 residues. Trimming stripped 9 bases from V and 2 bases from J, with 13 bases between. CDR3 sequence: CASHKGPQETQYF. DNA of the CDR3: TGTGCCAGTCATAAGGGACCTCAAGAGACCCAGTACTTC.

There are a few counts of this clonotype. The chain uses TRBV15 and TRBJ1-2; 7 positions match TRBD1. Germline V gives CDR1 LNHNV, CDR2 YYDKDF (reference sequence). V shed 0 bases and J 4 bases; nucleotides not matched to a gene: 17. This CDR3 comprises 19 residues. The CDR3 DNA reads TGTGCCACCAGCAGAGATGGGGGTAGGAGCAACAGGGGTTCCTATGGCTACACCTTC. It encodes CATSRDGGRSNRGSYGYTF.

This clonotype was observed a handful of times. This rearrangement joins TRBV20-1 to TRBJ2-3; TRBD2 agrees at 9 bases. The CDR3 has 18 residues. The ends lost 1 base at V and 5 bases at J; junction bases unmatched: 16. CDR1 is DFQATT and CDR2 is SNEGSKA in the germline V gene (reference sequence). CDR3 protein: CSARVGSGGPTEVDTQYF. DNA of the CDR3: TGCAGTGCTAGAGTGGGGAGCGGGGGGCCTACCGAGGTAGATACGCAGTATTTT.

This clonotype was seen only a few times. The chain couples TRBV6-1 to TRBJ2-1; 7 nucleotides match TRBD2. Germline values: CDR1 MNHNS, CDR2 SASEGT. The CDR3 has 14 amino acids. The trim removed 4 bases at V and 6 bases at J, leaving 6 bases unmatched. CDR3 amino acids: CASSGGTIVNEQFF. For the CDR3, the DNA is TGTGCCAGCAGTGGAGGGACTATCGTCAATGAGCAGTTCTTC.

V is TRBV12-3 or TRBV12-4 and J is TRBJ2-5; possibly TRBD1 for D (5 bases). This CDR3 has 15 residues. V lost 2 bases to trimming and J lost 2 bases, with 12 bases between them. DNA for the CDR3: TGTGCCAGCAGTTTATCAGACTCAGGGCAAGAGACCCAGTACTTC. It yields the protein CASSLSDSGQETQYF.